This TCR beta chain was identified in a study of shared clonotypes between healthy human individuals. Germline CDR1 SGHRS, CDR2 YFSETQ. V was cut by 1 base and J by 2 bases, with 9 bases left in between. CDR3 size: 14 residues. Concerning this clone itself: Its antigen is currently unknown. The same CDR3 is also encoded by other DNA sequences in this sample.

Study observations and caveats: Naive CD4 clonotypes were shared across several donors at roughly 5.3%.

Clones were sequenced by immunoSEQ multiplex PCR, and TCRdb holds only the in-frame ones, with some missing. The sample holds 2 million to 2.5 million clones, approximately 95% seen once. The chain employs TRBV5-1 and TRBJ2-5; the D gene is possibly TRBD2 (6 bases). This clonotype was obtained from a man aged 18 to 29 in good health. Some clones in this sample may be carry-over from other donors' samples. The sequenced material came from naive CD4+ T cells from PBMCs. Subset here: CD45RA+ positively selected. This chain's CDR3 is CASSLTGLQETQYF. CDR3 sequence (DNA): TGCGCCAGCAGCTTGACAGGACTACAAGAGACCCAGTACTTC.